What follows is one T cell receptor (beta chain) and its context. These data are taken from a study of glioma-infiltrating T cells. The ends were cut back, 8 bases at V and 9 bases at J, with 16 bases in the middle. This CDR3 has 12 amino acids. CDR1 is LNHNV, CDR2 YYDKDF, per germline (reference sequence). Amplification of TCR alpha and beta CDR3 regions from RNA used iRepertoire nested multiplex PCR. MiXCR, applied by TCRdb to the multiplex PCR reads, yields one record per CDR3 protein. This table has over 15,000 distinct CDR3 sequences, about three fifths appearing once. This receptor was taken from a human donor with low-grade glioma or glioblastoma, undergoing nonglioma brain surgery, or in good health (not recorded which). The chain has TRBV15 and TRBJ2-5, with D perhaps matching TRBD2 (6 bases). Sequences were obtained from glioma tissue, nonneoplastic brain tissue, or PBMCs (not recorded which). The chain's CDR3 is CATAQPGEAQYF. The DNA of the CDR3 is TGTGCCACCGCGCAGCCTGGGGAGGCCCAGTACTTC.